This is a list of T cell receptor beta chains from one sample in a study of blood T cells in healthy people across ages. TCRdb passed the 5' RACE reads through MiXCR, listing each CDR3 protein once. This table holds just under 900,000 distinct CDR3 sequences, more than 25% found once. Sequencing was done on a sample of blood. These receptors originate from a woman aged 80 or older in good health. CDR3s leave out the opening cysteine and the closing phenylalanine or tryptophan.

V gene: TRBV20-1; J gene: TRBJ2-7; CDR3 protein: SALDRGPSYEQY
V gene: TRBV12-3/TRBV12-4; J gene: TRBJ1-1; CDR3 protein: ASRPGQRTEAF
V gene: TRBV3-1; J gene: TRBJ2-1; CDR3 protein: ASSRGRGGDEQF
V gene: TRBV7-9; J gene: TRBJ2-7; CDR3 protein: ASSRSGTGDHSYEQY
V gene: TRBV6-2/TRBV6-3; J gene: TRBJ2-5; CDR3 protein: ASSQNGPRLQETRY
V gene: TRBV5-1; J gene: TRBJ2-7; CDR3 protein: ASSADSYYEQY
V gene: TRBV3-1; J gene: TRBJ2-3; CDR3 protein: AGSLTGGGWSTDTQY
V gene: TRBV7-2; J gene: TRBJ1-1; CDR3 protein: ASRMQGARAF
V gene: TRBV7-8; J gene: TRBJ1-1; CDR3 protein: ASSLVMGNTEAF
V gene: TRBV5-1; J gene: TRBJ2-7; CDR3 protein: ASSSLRGYEQY
V gene: TRBV11-2; J gene: TRBJ1-4; CDR3 protein: ASSSLRGIGTEKLF
V gene: TRBV20-1; J gene: TRBJ1-1; CDR3 protein: SARDPTNTEAF
V gene: TRBV18; J gene: TRBJ1-2; CDR3 protein: ASSPRGGDMVYGYT
V gene: TRBV6-5; J gene: TRBJ2-3; CDR3 protein: ASRERGAQSGTQY
V gene: TRBV12-3/TRBV12-4; J gene: TRBJ2-3; CDR3 protein: ASSVVRADAQY
V gene: TRBV7-9; J gene: TRBJ2-7; CDR3 protein: ASSLVRSWGEQY
V gene: TRBV28; J gene: TRBJ2-7; CDR3 protein: ASSFQAYEQY
V gene: TRBV11-2; J gene: TRBJ2-1; CDR3 protein: ASSTHMGLAEYNEQF
V gene: TRBV5-1; J gene: TRBJ2-1; CDR3 protein: ASSQNSGEVEQF
V gene: TRBV20-1; J gene: TRBJ2-1; CDR3 protein: SASLGLAGGLGSYNEQF
V gene: TRBV7-9; J gene: TRBJ2-1; CDR3 protein: ASSQAGGRSYNEQF
V gene: TRBV6-5; J gene: TRBJ2-2; CDR3 protein: AARDSNTGELF
V gene: TRBV30; J gene: TRBJ2-5; CDR3 protein: AWGNYEQY
V gene: TRBV4-2; J gene: TRBJ1-4; CDR3 protein: ASSQELGGQANEKLF
V gene: TRBV20-1; J gene: TRBJ2-5; CDR3 protein: SARPLGTLETQY
V gene: TRBV20-1; J gene: TRBJ1-1; CDR3 protein: SAESGGWTEAF
V gene: TRBV10-2; J gene: TRBJ2-7; CDR3 protein: ASRSGTGGLYEQY
V gene: TRBV29-1; J gene: TRBJ2-1; CDR3 protein: SVPPPGRVGDEQF
V gene: TRBV5-1; J gene: TRBJ2-1; CDR3 protein: ASSPRESSGGVLSYNEQF
V gene: TRBV30; J gene: TRBJ2-5; CDR3 protein: AWSGGAQETQY